The 16 T cell receptor beta chains reported below all come from one sample, sequenced in a study of cytomegalovirus exposure and HLA in healthy donors. Some clones are missing from TCRdb's copy, which holds only in-frame ones; the method was immunoSEQ multiplex PCR. Altogether tens of thousands of clones are present, about 95% being singletons, with the ten largest covering less than 3.5%. Sequencing was performed on PBMCs. The receptors here all came from a young man in good health and CMV-seronegative.

The chain recombines TRBV6-1 with TRBJ1-1, with D tentatively TRBD1 (6 bases). The germline V gene has CDR1 MNHNS and CDR2 SASEGT. Trimming removed 7 bases from V and 6 bases from J, with 15 bases in between. The CDR3 has 13 amino acids. Written as DNA, the CDR3 is TGTGCCAGCATGGACAGCATTTTGGCTGAAGCTTTCTTT. Protein product: CASMDSILAEAFF.

The chain has TRBV6-5 and TRBJ1-1; tentatively, D is TRBD1 (5 bases). Trimming pared 11 bases from V and 4 bases from J, leaving 14 bases between. Per germline, CDR1 MNHEY and CDR2 SVGAGI. The CDR3 is 12 amino acids. DNA of the CDR3: TGTGCCTCCAAAAGGGGTGGCACTGAAGCTTTCTTT. It yields the protein CASKRGGTEAFF.

V and J are TRBV6-1 and TRBJ1-1; D is possibly TRBD1 (5 bases). CDR3 length: 16 residues. Germline V gives CDR1 MNHNS, CDR2 SASEGT. Between the trimmed V and J ends, which lost 1 base and 2 bases, there was a span of 14 bases. The CDR3 sequence: CASSEGPQGKNTEAFF. The DNA for the CDR3 is TGTGCCAGCAGTGAAGGTCCCCAGGGTAAAAACACTGAAGCTTTCTTT.

The rearrangement links TRBV30 to TRBJ2-6; D might be TRBD2 (6 bases). The germline V and J ends were trimmed by 0 bases and 3 bases, with 12 bases remaining between them. Germline V gives CDR1 GTSNPN, CDR2 SVGIG (reference sequence). The CDR3 covers 16 residues. CDR3 sequence reads: CAWSVWGVFGANVLTF. CDR3 DNA sequence: TGTGCCTGGAGTGTATGGGGGGTGTTTGGGGCCAACGTCCTGACTTTC. Looking up the rest from reference TRBV30 and TRBJ2-6 gives the full variable domain: SQTIHQWPATLVQPVGSPLSLECTVEGTSNPNLYWYRQAAGRGLQLLFYSVGIGQISSEVPQNLSASRPQDRQFILSSKKLLLSDSGFYLCAWSVWGVFGANVLTFGAGSRLTVL.

The J gene is TRBJ1-6, the V gene TRBV9; 9 bases line up with TRBD1. The CDR3 is 17 residues long. CDR1 is SGDLS, CDR2 YYNGEE, per germline. Trimming at V came to 0 bases and at J to 14 bases, leaving 15 bases not matched to a gene. CDR3 amino acids: CASSVEAWGTGSGTLHF. In nucleotides, the CDR3 is TGTGCCAGCAGCGTAGAGGCGTGGGGGACAGGGTCTGGCACCCTCCACTTT.

The CDR3 here is CSVGVLAGGTDTQYF. The CDR3 DNA reads as TGCAGCGTGGGAGTACTAGCGGGGGGGACAGATACGCAGTATTTT. This rearrangement joins TRBV29-1 to TRBJ2-3, with 13 bases matching TRBD2. V was pared by 6 bases and J by 3 bases, with 6 bases of the junction left unmatched. The CDR3 is 15 amino acids. CDR1 and CDR2 from the germline V gene are SQVTM and ANQGSEA.

This clone was detected only once. The V call is TRBV6-5, the J call TRBJ2-5; 10 bases are shared with TRBD2. From germline, CDR1 is MNHEY and CDR2 SVGAGI. Trimming cost V 6 bases and J 3 bases; bases outside gene matches: 7. This CDR3 comprises 15 residues. The CDR3 DNA follows: TGTGCCAGCAGGGCCGTAGCGGGGGGAAAAGAGACCCAGTACTTC. This translates into CASRAVAGGKETQYF.

By share, this clone counts as medium-sized. V gene TRBV7-9 combines with J gene TRBJ2-5; D is perhaps TRBD2 (6 bases). Trimming removed 5 bases from V and 2 bases from J, with 9 bases in between. The CDR3 contains 13 residues. CDR1 is SEHNR and CDR2 is FQNEAQ in the germline V gene (reference sequence). CDR3 region: CASSRGLQETQYF. In nucleotides, the CDR3 is TGTGCCAGCAGCCGGGGACTTCAAGAGACCCAGTACTTC.

V is TRBV19 and J is TRBJ1-5; D gene ambiguous. The CDR3 extends over 14 amino acids. V was trimmed by 4 bases and J by 5 bases, leaving 12 bases between them. The germline gives CDR1 LNHDA, CDR2 SQIVND (reference sequence). The CDR3 here is CASSKYSPDQPQHF. The CDR3 DNA reads TGTGCCAGTAGTAAATACAGTCCCGATCAGCCCCAGCATTTT.

This clone has only a few counts. The chain couples TRBV9 to TRBJ2-1; 12 positions match TRBD2. The V gene's germline CDR1 is SGDLS and CDR2 YYNGEE. V was clipped by 1 base and J by 4 bases; unmatched bases: 9. The CDR3 is 18 amino acids. The CDR3 protein is CASSVLGTSGGSYNEQFF. The CDR3 nucleotides read TGTGCCAGCAGCGTACTAGGAACTAGCGGGGGGTCGTACAATGAGCAGTTCTTC.

DNA for the CDR3: TGCGCCAGCAGTGAGTCTTCCCCATTCCACACCTTC. Its protein product is CASSESSPFHTF. The V call is TRBV10-2, the J call TRBJ1-2; D uncertain. The CDR3 spans 12 residues. Germline values: CDR1 WSHSY, CDR2 SAAADI. Trimming removed 0 bases at V and 12 bases at J, with 11 bases between.

The rearrangement joins TRBV13 to TRBJ1-1; no reliable D call. The CDR3 is 15 amino acids. Trimming stripped 1 base from V and 2 bases from J, with 11 bases between. The V gene's germline CDR1 is PRHDT and CDR2 FYEKMQ (reference sequence). CDR3 nucleotides: TGTGCCAGCAGCTTAGACATCCTCCCAAACACTGAAGCTTTCTTT. It specifies CASSLDILPNTEAFF.

The genes are TRBV11-2 and TRBJ2-2; 7 positions agree with TRBD1. V dropped 7 bases and J dropped 6; count of bases not matched to a gene: 8. CDR3 length equals 14 residues. Germline V gene data show CDR1 as SGHAT and CDR2 as FQNNGV. Written as DNA, the CDR3 is TGTGCCAGCAACTGGGGACAGTCATCCGGGGAGCTGTTTTTT. Protein sequence: CASNWGQSSGELFF.

The rearrangement joins TRBV27 to TRBJ2-6; TRBD1 matches 8 bases. V shed 2 bases and J 2 bases; nucleotides not matched to a gene: 2. The CDR3 extends over 16 amino acids. Germline CDR1 reads MNHEY; CDR2 reads SMNVEV (reference sequence). CDR3 sequence: CASSLRTGTGANVLTF. DNA of the CDR3: TGTGCCAGCAGTTTAAGGACAGGGACTGGGGCCAACGTCCTGACTTTC.

This clone was seen a handful of times. The rearrangement joins TRBV1 to TRBJ2-5; TRBD2, the D gene given by the table, was not confirmed from the DNA. TRBV1 is shown as a pseudogene. The CDR3 extends over 15 amino acids. CDR3 amino acids: CTSSQDVLAGRAQYF. The CDR3 DNA reads as TGCACCAGCAGCCAAGATGTGCTAGCGGGGAGGGCCCAGTACTTC.

The rearrangement joins TRBV19 to TRBJ2-1; D gene ambiguous. This CDR3 is built from 15 residues. Trimming stripped 1 base from V and 4 bases from J, with 11 bases between. Per germline, CDR1 LNHDA and CDR2 SQIVND (reference sequence). CDR3 nucleotides: TGTGCCAGTAGTATAGGGAAGCCAGCGTACAATGAGCAGTTCTTC. Translating gives CASSIGKPAYNEQFF.